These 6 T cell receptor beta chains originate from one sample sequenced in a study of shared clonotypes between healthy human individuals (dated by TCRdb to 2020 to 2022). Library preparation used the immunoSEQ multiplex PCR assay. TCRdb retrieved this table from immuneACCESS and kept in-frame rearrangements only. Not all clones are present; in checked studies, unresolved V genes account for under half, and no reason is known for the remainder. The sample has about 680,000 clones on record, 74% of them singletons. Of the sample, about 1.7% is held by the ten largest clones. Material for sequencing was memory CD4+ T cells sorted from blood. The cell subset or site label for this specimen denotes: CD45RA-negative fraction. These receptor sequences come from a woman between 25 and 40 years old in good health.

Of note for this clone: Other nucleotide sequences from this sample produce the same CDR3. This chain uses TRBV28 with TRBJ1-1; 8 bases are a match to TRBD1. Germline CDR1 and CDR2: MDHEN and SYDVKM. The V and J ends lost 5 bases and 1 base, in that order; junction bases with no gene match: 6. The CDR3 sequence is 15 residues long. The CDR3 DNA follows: TGTGCCAGCAGTCCGAGACAGGGGTGGAACACTGAAGCTTTCTTT. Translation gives CASSPRQGWNTEAFF.

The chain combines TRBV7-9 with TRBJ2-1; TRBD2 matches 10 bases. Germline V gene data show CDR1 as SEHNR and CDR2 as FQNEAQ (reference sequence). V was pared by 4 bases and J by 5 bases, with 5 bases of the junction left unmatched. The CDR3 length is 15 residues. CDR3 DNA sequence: TGTGCCAGCAGCTGGGCTAGCGGGAGAAACAATGAGCAGTTCTTC. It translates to CASSWASGRNNEQFF.

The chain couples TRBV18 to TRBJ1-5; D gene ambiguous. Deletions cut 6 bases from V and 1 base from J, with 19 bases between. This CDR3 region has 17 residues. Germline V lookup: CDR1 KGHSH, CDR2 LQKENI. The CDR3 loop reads CASSPEKGGRSNQPQHF. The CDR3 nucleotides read TGTGCCAGCTCCCCGGAAAAGGGAGGGAGAAGCAATCAGCCCCAGCATTTT.

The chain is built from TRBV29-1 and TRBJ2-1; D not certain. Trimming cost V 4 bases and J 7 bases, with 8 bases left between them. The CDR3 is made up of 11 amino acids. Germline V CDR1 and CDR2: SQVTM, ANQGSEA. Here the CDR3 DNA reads TGCAGCGTTGCAAATCGGAATGAGCAGTTCTTC. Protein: CSVANRNEQFF.

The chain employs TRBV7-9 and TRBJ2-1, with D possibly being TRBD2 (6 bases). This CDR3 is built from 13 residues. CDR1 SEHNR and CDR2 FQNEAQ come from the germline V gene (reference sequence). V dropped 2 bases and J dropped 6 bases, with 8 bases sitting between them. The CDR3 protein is CASSLLARNEQFF. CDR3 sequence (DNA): TGTGCCAGCAGCTTACTAGCGCGCAATGAGCAGTTCTTC.

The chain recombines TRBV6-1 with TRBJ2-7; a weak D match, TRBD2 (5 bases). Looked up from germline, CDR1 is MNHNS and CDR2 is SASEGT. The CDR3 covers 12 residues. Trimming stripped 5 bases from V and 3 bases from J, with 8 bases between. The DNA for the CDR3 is TGTGCCAGCAGTTCGGGGAACTACGAGCAGTACTTC. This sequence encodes CASSSGNYEQYF.